One T cell receptor beta chain is described in this entry. The entry originates in a study of blood T cell repertoires in COVID-19. Overall study: Nucleic acid was either cDNA or gDNA, and it came from T cells, B-cell-depleted T cells, or PBMCs.

Original processing notes: Amplification from reference gene primers served as the basis for estimated nucleated cell counts. Assay used: immunoSEQ multiplex PCR; TCRdb lists only in-frame clones, some missing. That table is the source of V, J and clone size, and D and trimming were worked out from the DNA. The repertoire has hundreds of thousands of clones, around 85% of them found once; the top ten carry approximately 5%. The CDR3 runs 14 residues. Germline V gene sequence: CDR1 GTSNPN, CDR2 SVGIG (reference sequence). V shed 3 bases, J shed 4 bases, and the junction held 8 bases outside the gene matches.

The sequencing input was peripheral blood. The chain links TRBV30 to TRBJ1-2; 7 bases fit TRBD1. The source of this sequence is a man over 45 with active or convalescent COVID-19. DNA of the CDR3: TGTGCCTGGAGCGCCCCCCCAGGGGGCTATGGCTACACCTTC. Its translation is CAWSAPPGGYGYTF.